The 5 T cell receptor beta chains in this list originate from one sample, sequenced in a study of identical twins. One entry per CDR3 protein, called by TCRdb with MiXCR from the 5' RACE reads. This table holds about 340,000 distinct CDR3 sequences, 10% to 15% found once. These same records also appear under a second study, on yellow fever vaccine responses in identical twins.

Sequencing was performed on CD8+ T cells sorted from blood. These TCRs come from a young woman in good health.

Notes on this clonotype: This could be a read error, since a much larger clone is one nucleotide away. This chain connects TRBV29-1 to TRBJ2-5; D is tentatively TRBD1 or TRBD2 (5 bases each). Trimming shortened V by 7 bases and J by 5 bases, and 20 bases separated the two germline ends. CDR3 size: 14 residues. The germline gives CDR1 SQVTM, CDR2 ANQGSEA. CDR3 sequence reads: CSAAAWGPGETQYF. The CDR3, as DNA: TGCAGCGCCGCAGCTTGGGGACCGGGGGAGACCCAGTACTTC.

This clonotype has a handful of counts. The rearrangement joins TRBV28 to TRBJ2-7; D gene unclear. Deletions cut 3 bases from V and 4 bases from J, with 13 bases between. The CDR3 runs 14 residues. From germline, CDR1 is MDHEN and CDR2 SYDVKM. In nucleotides, the CDR3 is TGTGCCAGCAGTTTGGCCGGAACACCATACGAGCAGTACTTC. Translation gives CASSLAGTPYEQYF. The full variable domain, completed using reference TRBV28 and TRBJ2-7, is DVKVTQSSRYLVKRTGEKVFLECVQDMDHENMFWYRQDPGLGLRLIYFSYDVKMKEKGDIPEGYSVSREKKERFSLILESASTNQTSMYLCASSLAGTPYEQYFGPGTRLTVT.

This chain connects TRBV7-9 to TRBJ1-4; D possibly corresponds to TRBD1 (5 bases). Trimming left V 5 bases short and J 8 bases short, with 15 bases between. The germline gives CDR1 SEHNR, CDR2 FQNEAQ (reference sequence). The CDR3 covers 14 residues. The CDR3 sequence is CASSPPGAPEKLFF. The DNA for the CDR3 is TGTGCCAGCAGCCCTCCCGGGGCACCCGAAAAACTGTTTTTT. Full variable domain (rest looked up from reference TRBV7-9 and TRBJ1-4): DTGVSQNPRHKITKRGQNVTFRCDPISEHNRLYWYRQTLGQGPEFLTYFQNEAQLEKSRLLSDRFSAERPKGSFSTLEIQRTEQGDSAMYLCASSPPGAPEKLFFGSGTQLSVL.

This clonotype was detected only a few times. The chain has TRBV15 and TRBJ1-6, with 7 nucleotides matching TRBD1. CDR3 length: 14 amino acids. V lost 3 bases, J lost 12 bases, and 8 bases stayed unmatched. Germline assignment: CDR1 LNHNV and CDR2 YYDKDF (reference sequence). The DNA of the CDR3 is TGTGCCACCAGCAGTTGGGCAGGGGGTCGACCCCTCCACTTT. Translated, it gives CATSSWAGGRPLHF.

This clonotype was seen a handful of times. The chain employs TRBV7-9 and TRBJ1-2; 9 bases are a match to TRBD1. The V gene end was trimmed by 6 bases and the J gene end by 8 bases; junction bases not matched to a gene: 7. CDR1 and CDR2 (germline): SEHNR, FQNEAQ (reference sequence). The CDR3 contains 13 residues. The CDR3 DNA is TGTGCCAGCAGGAGTGGACAGGGGACGGGCTACACCTTC. Translation gives CASRSGQGTGYTF. The complete variable domain, with remaining parts taken from reference TRBV7-9 and TRBJ1-2, reads DTGVSQNPRHKITKRGQNVTFRCDPISEHNRLYWYRQTLGQGPEFLTYFQNEAQLEKSRLLSDRFSAERPKGSFSTLEIQRTEQGDSAMYLCASRSGQGTGYTFGSGTRLTVV.